This passage covers 21 T cell receptor beta chains from one sample sequenced in a study of T cells in localized non-small cell lung cancer. The repertoire was sequenced with immunoSEQ multiplex PCR; TCRdb's copy has only in-frame clones and lacks some. The repertoire holds a few thousand clones, with 33% as singletons. Sequenced here: normal lung tissue next to the tumor, sampled before any cancer treatment. These receptors were taken from a woman aged 35 to 69 with stage I lung adenocarcinoma.

The chain carries TRBV19 and TRBJ2-5; D not resolved. The CDR3 runs to 13 residues. Germline V gene data show CDR1 as LNHDA and CDR2 as SQIVND (reference sequence). The V gene lost 1 base and the J gene lost 4 bases, with 7 bases spanning the gap. The CDR3 is CASSIVKGETQYF. The CDR3 DNA reads as TGTGCCAGTAGTATAGTTAAGGGAGAGACCCAGTACTTC.

The chain uses TRBV11-3 and TRBJ1-1; TRBD1 might be the D (5 bases). Trimming left V 6 bases short and J 3 bases short, with 17 bases between. The CDR3 extends over 15 amino acids. Per the germline V gene, CDR1 is SGHNT and CDR2 is YENEEA. The CDR3 sequence: CASRSRQRVDTEAFF. The CDR3 nucleotides are TGTGCCAGCAGGAGTCGACAGAGGGTTGACACTGAAGCTTTCTTT.

This clone was observed a few times. The rearrangement uses TRBV30 and TRBJ2-3; 10 positions agree with TRBD2. This CDR3 is 13 amino acids long. Trimming removed 0 bases from V and 11 bases from J; junction bases left unmatched: 5. Germline CDR1 GTSNPN, CDR2 SVGIG (reference sequence). The CDR3 sequence is CAWSVLAGVKQYF. DNA of the CDR3: TGTGCCTGGAGTGTCCTAGCGGGAGTAAAGCAGTATTTT.

The V gene is TRBV19, the J gene TRBJ1-5, with 10 bases aligning to TRBD1. CDR3 size: 19 residues. With 4 bases clipped from V and 7 bases from J, the junction kept 19 bases outside the gene matches. The germline gives CDR1 LNHDA, CDR2 SQIVND (reference sequence). The CDR3 bases are TGTGCCAGTAGTACCCTCCTGGGGACAGGGGCGGCCCGAGGGCAGCCCCAGCATTTT. Translating gives CASSTLLGTGAARGQPQHF.

This clone has more than one count but fewer than ten. The chain joins TRBV11-3 to TRBJ2-5, with D maybe TRBD2 (6 bases). This CDR3 is built from 14 residues. Trimming stripped 2 bases from V and 8 bases from J, with 15 bases between. Per germline, CDR1 SGHNT and CDR2 YENEEA. The CDR3 bases are TGTGCCAGCAGCTTAACGGAGGGGTTGGCTACCCAGTACTTC. Translation: CASSLTEGLATQYF.

V usage is TRBV11-3 and J usage is TRBJ2-5, with TRBD2 matching over 7 bases. V shed 1 base, J shed 4 bases, and the junction held 12 bases outside the gene matches. CDR1 and CDR2 (germline): SGHNT, YENEEA. The CDR3 contains 17 residues. The CDR3 nucleotides read TGTGCCAGCAGCTTAGGGGGCGGGGGACGGGTCAGAGAGACCCAGTACTTC. It encodes CASSLGGGGRVRETQYF. The full variable domain, rest sourced from reference TRBV11-3 and TRBJ2-5, is EAGVVQSPRYKIIEKKQPVAFWCNPISGHNTLYWYLQNLGQGPELLIRYENEEAVDDSQLPKDRFSAERLKGVDSTLKIQPAELGDSAVYLCASSLGGGGRVRETQYFGPGTRLLVL.

The rearrangement uses TRBV6-8 and TRBJ1-6, with a tentative D call TRBD1 (5 bases). Germline V gene data show CDR1 as MNHGY and CDR2 as SAAAGT. V lost 4 bases, J lost 8 bases, and 9 bases lay in between. There are 13 residues in the CDR3. This CDR3 is CASSSDRDSPLHF. CDR3 sequence (DNA): TGTGCCAGCAGTTCCGACAGAGATTCACCCCTCCACTTT.

The V and J genes are TRBV5-1 and TRBJ1-4; a possible D gene is TRBD1 (5 bases). The CDR3 is 15 residues long. Per germline, CDR1 SGHRS and CDR2 YFSETQ. Deletions cut 4 bases from V and 5 bases from J, with 15 bases between. CDR3 in amino acids: CASSQTDRENEKLFF. The CDR3 coding sequence is TGCGCCAGCAGCCAGACCGACAGAGAGAATGAAAAACTGTTTTTT.

This clone came up a few times. The V call is TRBV9, the J call TRBJ2-3; a possible D gene is TRBD2 (6 bases). The CDR3 sequence is 17 residues long. Trimming stripped 3 bases from V and 3 bases from J, with 20 bases between. CDR1 SGDLS and CDR2 YYNGEE come from the germline V gene. The CDR3 DNA follows: TGTGCCAGCAGCGCACAAGCCGGGAGTGGGAGGACAGATACGCAGTATTTT. Its translation: CASSAQAGSGRTDTQYF.

The chain employs TRBV19 and TRBJ1-2; tentative D call: TRBD1 (5 bases). The V gene's germline CDR1 is LNHDA and CDR2 SQIVND (reference sequence). The CDR3 runs 14 residues. Deletions cut 4 bases from V and 2 bases from J, with 11 bases between. The DNA of the CDR3 is TGTGCCAGTAGTACGGGGGTTGGGAACTATGGCTACACCTTC. Protein: CASSTGVGNYGYTF.

The J gene is TRBJ2-1, the V gene TRBV5-1, with 11 nucleotides matching TRBD2. The junction had 7 bases not matched to a gene; V was cut back by 4 bases and J by 7 bases. The CDR3 contains 15 residues. Germline-derived CDR1 and CDR2 are SGHRS and YFSETQ. CDR3 sequence reads: CASSMGLAVSNEQFF. CDR3 nucleotides: TGCGCCAGCAGCATGGGACTAGCGGTGTCGAATGAGCAGTTCTTC.

The chain joins TRBV19 to TRBJ2-5; 14 bases are a match to TRBD2. Losses at the gene ends were 3 bases for V and 4 bases for J; bases not matched to a gene: 4. The CDR3 loop spans 16 amino acids. Germline V gene data show CDR1 as LNHDA and CDR2 as SQIVND (reference sequence). CDR3 bases: TGTGCCAGTAGTATGGGACTAGCGGGAGCTGGAGAGACCCAGTACTTC. Translating it yields CASSMGLAGAGETQYF.

Only a few counts were recorded for this clone. The V and J genes are TRBV29-1 and TRBJ2-3; D possibly corresponds to TRBD1 (5 bases). Germline CDR1 is SQVTM and CDR2 is ANQGSEA. The CDR3 is 14 amino acids. Trimming cost V 6 bases and J 1 base, with 14 bases left between them. The CDR3 DNA is TGCAGCGTCTATGGGGCGCTCGGCACAGATACGCAGTATTTT. Translating it yields CSVYGALGTDTQYF.

V usage is TRBV23-1 and J usage is TRBJ1-4, with D hard to call. TRBV23-1 is recorded as an ORF, its role being uncertain. The CDR3 covers 13 residues. V gave up 6 bases and J gave up 7 bases, with 12 bases separating them. The DNA for the CDR3 is TGCGCCAGCAGCTTAGACGGCCTTGAAAAACTGTTTTTT. Protein sequence: CASSLDGLEKLFF.

This clone occurred a few times. The chain is built from TRBV19 and TRBJ1-4; D remains ambiguous. V was cut by 3 bases and J by 9 bases, with 17 bases left in between. Germline V gene lookup returns CDR1 LNHDA and CDR2 SQIVND (reference sequence). This CDR3 contains 15 residues. DNA for the CDR3: TGTGCCAGTAGTATGGTTAAAAGTAATGACAAAAAACTGTTTTTT. Protein sequence: CASSMVKSNDKKLFF.

The rearrangement uses TRBV14 and TRBJ2-7; D is possibly TRBD2 (5 bases). The CDR3 covers 15 residues. Deletions cut 1 base from V and 0 bases from J, with 10 bases between. Germline V gene lookup returns CDR1 SGHDN and CDR2 FVKESK. CDR3 sequence: CASSQALANSYEQYF. The DNA of the CDR3 is TGTGCCAGCAGCCAAGCTTTAGCGAACTCCTACGAGCAGTACTTC.

This clone is medium-sized (0.01 to 0.1%) by share. The rearrangement uses TRBV11-3 and TRBJ1-1, with 8 bases aligning to TRBD1. From germline, CDR1 is SGHNT and CDR2 YENEEA. Trimming removed 2 bases from V and 3 bases from J; junction bases left unmatched: 5. This CDR3 is built from 15 residues. The CDR3 DNA follows: TGTGCCAGCAGCTTAAGACAGGGGTGGGACACTGAAGCTTTCTTT. Translated: CASSLRQGWDTEAFF.

V is TRBV4-1 and J is TRBJ1-4; D is possibly TRBD1 (5 bases). This CDR3 comprises 13 residues. Germline V CDR1 and CDR2: MGHRA, YSYEKL. The V end lost 5 bases, the J end lost 8 bases, and 12 bases lay between the germline ends. DNA of the CDR3: TGCGCCAGCAGCTACGGGACGTCCGAAAAACTGTTTTTT. Encoded protein: CASSYGTSEKLFF.

This chain joins TRBV28 and TRBJ2-3; 8 positions match TRBD1. The germline CDR1 and CDR2 sequences are MDHEN and SYDVKM. The CDR3 has 15 amino acids. J lost 3 bases, V lost 6 bases, and 8 bases had no gene match. CDR3 loop: CASRYPTGGTDTQYF. The CDR3 nucleotides read TGTGCCAGCAGGTATCCTACAGGGGGGACAGATACGCAGTATTTT.

J is TRBJ1-5 and V is TRBV19; tentatively, D is TRBD1 (5 bases). CDR3 size: 16 residues. V was pared by 6 bases and J by 4 bases, with 19 bases between. Germline CDR1 and CDR2: LNHDA and SQIVND (reference sequence). Here the CDR3 reads CASRTRGTGANQPQHF. The DNA of the CDR3 is TGTGCCAGTAGGACACGGGGGACGGGAGCGAATCAGCCCCAGCATTTT.

The chain recombines TRBV6-8 with TRBJ1-2; TRBD1 is a possible D gene (6 bases). Germline values: CDR1 MNHGY, CDR2 SAAAGT. This CDR3 is built from 13 residues. V was pared by 6 bases and J by 8 bases, with 16 bases between. CDR3 residues: CASSDRTIGGYTF. In DNA, the CDR3 is TGTGCCAGCAGCGACAGGACAATCGGGGGCTACACCTTC.